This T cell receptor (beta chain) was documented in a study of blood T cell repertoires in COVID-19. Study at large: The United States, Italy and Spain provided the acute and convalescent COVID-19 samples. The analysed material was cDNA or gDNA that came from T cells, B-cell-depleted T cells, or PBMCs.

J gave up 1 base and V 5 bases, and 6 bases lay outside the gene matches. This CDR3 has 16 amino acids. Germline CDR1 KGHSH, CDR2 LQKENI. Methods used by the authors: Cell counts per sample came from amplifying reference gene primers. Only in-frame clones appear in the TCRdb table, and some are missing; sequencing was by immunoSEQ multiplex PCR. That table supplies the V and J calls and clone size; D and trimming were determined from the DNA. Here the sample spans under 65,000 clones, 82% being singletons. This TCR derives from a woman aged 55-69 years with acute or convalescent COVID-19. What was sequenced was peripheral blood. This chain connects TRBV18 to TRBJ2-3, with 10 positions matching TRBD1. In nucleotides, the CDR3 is TGTGCCAGCTCAGCTACCGGGACAGGGGGCACAGATACGCAGTATTTT. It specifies CASSATGTGGTDTQYF.